This passage covers 27 T cell receptor beta chains from one sample sequenced in a study of CD4 T cells in relation to SARS-CoV-2 and coronaviruses. The unexposed donors gave CD4+ T cells in about 2011-2019, prior to COVID-19. The cells were cultured for 10 days before CD4+ T cells were isolated. Their antigen targets remain unknown. TCRdb's copy holds only in-frame clones and misses some; the assay was immunoSEQ multiplex PCR. The repertoire holds 25,000 or so clones, with more than 60% as singletons. Sequencing was carried out using CD4+ T cells from PBMCs, cultured in vitro. The receptors derive from a human donor in good health.

This chain uses TRBV11-2 with TRBJ2-1; D is perhaps TRBD1 or TRBD2 (5 bases each). Germline CDR1 and CDR2: SGHAT and FQNNGV. Between the trimmed V and J ends, which lost 4 bases and 2 bases, there was a span of 6 bases. This CDR3 comprises 13 residues. The CDR3 sequence: CASSSGPYNEQFF. The CDR3 bases are TGTGCCAGCAGCTCGGGACCCTACAATGAGCAGTTCTTC.

This clone showed up just a few times. The chain joins TRBV6-4 to TRBJ1-1; 8 positions match TRBD1. The CDR3 consists of 14 residues. Losses at the gene ends were 6 bases for V and 3 bases for J; bases not matched to a gene: 6. Germline V gene data show CDR1 as MRHNA and CDR2 as SNTAGT. CDR3: CASSLTGEDTEAFF. CDR3 sequence (DNA): TGTGCCAGCAGCCTGACAGGGGAGGACACTGAAGCTTTCTTT.

The V call is TRBV6-5, the J call TRBJ1-6; D unresolved. Germline loops: CDR1 MNHEY, CDR2 SVGAGI. The CDR3 totals 14 residues. V lost 7 bases, J lost 0 bases, and 7 bases lay in between. The chain's CDR3 is CASMKSSYNSPLHF. DNA for the CDR3: TGTGCCAGCATGAAAAGCTCCTATAATTCACCCCTCCACTTT.

V gene TRBV30 combines with J gene TRBJ1-1; D ambiguous. Germline values: CDR1 GTSNPN, CDR2 SVGIG (reference sequence). CDR3 length: 13 residues. V was shortened by 2 bases and J by 0 bases, with 7 bases between the two germline ends. CDR3: CAWSNLLNTEAFF. CDR3 in DNA: TGTGCCTGGAGTAACCTCTTGAACACTGAAGCTTTCTTT.

The chain is built from TRBV7-9 and TRBJ2-1; D might be TRBD2 (7 bases). With 5 bases removed from V and 10 bases from J, the gap between germline ends came to 18 bases. CDR1 is SEHNR, CDR2 FQNEAQ, per germline (reference sequence). The CDR3 is made up of 14 amino acids. This CDR3 is CASSTQGGGREQFF. In DNA form, the CDR3 reads TGTGCCAGCAGCACCCAAGGGGGAGGGAGGGAGCAGTTCTTC.

The CDR3 DNA is TGTGCCACCCAACTGGGGGGGTCCTACAATGAGCAGTTCTTC. Encoded protein: CATQLGGSYNEQFF. V usage is TRBV25-1 and J usage is TRBJ2-1, with 7 nucleotides matching TRBD2. This CDR3 spans 14 amino acids. Germline-derived CDR1 and CDR2 are MGHDK and SYGVNS. J was trimmed by 1 base and V by 10 bases; bases with no gene match: 7.

The rearrangement joins TRBV7-9 to TRBJ1-4; 7 nucleotides align to TRBD1. V gave up 1 base and J gave up 3 bases; unmatched junction bases: 2. This CDR3 is built from 15 residues. Germline-derived CDR1 and CDR2 are SEHNR and FQNEAQ (reference sequence). This CDR3 reads CASSLGQGPNEKLFF. As DNA, the CDR3 is TGTGCCAGCAGCTTAGGACAGGGACCTAATGAAAAACTGTTTTTT.

The chain employs TRBV6-1 and TRBJ2-7; D gene unclear. The CDR3 contains 14 residues. V dropped 2 bases and J dropped 3 bases, with 11 bases sitting between them. CDR1 is MNHNS, CDR2 SASEGT, per germline. Here the CDR3 reads CASSENPFLYEQYF. CDR3 bases: TGTGCCAGCAGTGAAAACCCCTTTCTCTACGAGCAGTACTTC.

The chain combines TRBV5-1 with TRBJ2-1; a weak D match, TRBD1 (5 bases). Germline CDR1 is SGHRS and CDR2 is YFSETQ. V was shortened by 0 bases and J by 5 bases, with 12 bases between the two germline ends. This CDR3 has 15 amino acids. The CDR3, as DNA: TGCGCCAGCAGCTTGGTGGGGCCCAGGGACAATGAGCAGTTCTTC. Protein product: CASSLVGPRDNEQFF.

This chain uses TRBV5-6 with TRBJ1-2; 8 nucleotides line up with TRBD1. The CDR3 contains 14 residues. Germline trimming cut 6 bases from V and 5 bases from J; bases unmatched to any gene: 9. Germline values: CDR1 SGHDT, CDR2 YYEEEE. CDR3 bases: TGTGCCAGCATCCTAGGACAGGGTCGATATGGCTACACCTTC. This encodes CASILGQGRYGYTF. Combining the CDR3 with reference TRBV5-6 and TRBJ1-2 gives the whole variable domain DAGVTQSPTHLIKTRGQQVTLRCSPKSGHDTVSWYQQALGQGPQFIFQYYEEEERQRGNFPDRFSGHQFPNYSSELNVNALLLGDSALYLCASILGQGRYGYTFGSGTRLTVV.

The chain recombines TRBV19 with TRBJ2-4; D is perhaps TRBD2 (6 bases). Between the trimmed V and J ends, which lost 1 base and 8 bases, there was a span of 15 bases. Germline lookup yields CDR1 LNHDA and CDR2 SQIVND (reference sequence). CDR3 length: 15 residues. The CDR3 loop reads CASSIGGGTGYIQYF. In nucleotides, the CDR3 is TGTGCCAGTAGTATAGGTGGCGGGACTGGGTACATTCAGTACTTC. The full variable domain, its missing parts supplied by reference TRBV19 and TRBJ2-4, is DGGITQSPKYLFRKEGQNVTLSCEQNLNHDAMYWYRQDPGQGLRLIYYSQIVNDFQKGDIAEGYSVSREKKESFPLTVTSAQKNPTAFYLCASSIGGGTGYIQYFGAGTRLSVL.

The CDR3 spells CASSIGLAGGPGSTDTQYF. CDR3 nucleotide sequence: TGTGCCAGTAGTATAGGGCTAGCGGGGGGGCCAGGTAGCACAGATACGCAGTATTTT. The chain uses TRBV19 and TRBJ2-3, with TRBD2 matching 12 bases. The CDR3 covers 19 residues. V was pared by 1 base and J by 0 bases, with 8 bases of the junction left unmatched. CDR1 LNHDA and CDR2 SQIVND come from the germline V gene (reference sequence).

J is TRBJ1-2 and V is TRBV19; tentative D call: TRBD1 (6 bases). The CDR3 spans 16 residues. CDR1 LNHDA and CDR2 SQIVND come from the germline V gene (reference sequence). Trimming took 7 bases from V and 3 from J, leaving 21 bases between them. The CDR3 DNA is TGTGCCAGTACCCCAGGACAGATTTATAAGGACTATGGCTACACCTTC. It codes for CASTPGQIYKDYGYTF.

The gene calls are TRBV7-2 and TRBJ1-5, with TRBD1 identical over 7 bases. The V segment lost 4 bases and the J segment 7 bases; nucleotides outside the gene matches: 13. Germline-derived CDR1 and CDR2 are SGHTA and FQGNSA. The CDR3 has 16 residues. This CDR3 is CASSSGGWAGGQPQHF. CDR3 sequence (DNA): TGTGCCAGCAGCTCAGGGGGGTGGGCGGGAGGACAGCCCCAGCATTTT.

This clone has a handful of counts. The chain combines TRBV7-9 with TRBJ2-1; 8 nucleotides match TRBD2. Germline assignment: CDR1 SEHNR and CDR2 FQNEAQ (reference sequence). Losses at the gene ends were 2 bases for V and 5 bases for J; bases not matched to a gene: 2. The CDR3 has 14 residues. The CDR3 here is CASSLQTSDNEQFF. Here the CDR3 DNA reads TGTGCCAGCAGCTTACAGACTAGCGACAATGAGCAGTTCTTC.

Here the CDR3 reads CSVGDVNQPQHF. The CDR3 DNA follows: TGCAGCGTTGGGGACGTCAATCAGCCCCAGCATTTT. The V gene is TRBV29-1, the J gene TRBJ1-5; TRBD1 is a possible D gene (5 bases). CDR3 size: 12 residues. Germline assignment: CDR1 SQVTM and CDR2 ANQGSEA. Trimming took 4 bases from V and 3 from J, leaving 7 bases between them.

The chain carries TRBV29-1 and TRBJ1-1, with TRBD1 matching 8 bases. The trim removed 3 bases at V and 1 base at J, leaving 4 bases unmatched. CDR1 is SQVTM and CDR2 is ANQGSEA in the germline V gene. The CDR3 contains 14 residues. The CDR3 protein is CSVDKQGGNTEAFF. CDR3 nucleotides: TGCAGCGTTGACAAACAGGGGGGGAACACTGAAGCTTTCTTT.

The genes are TRBV7-2 and TRBJ2-1; D possibly uses TRBD1 or TRBD2 (5 bases each). Germline V CDR1 and CDR2: SGHTA, FQGNSA. The V end lost 0 bases, the J end lost 5 bases, and 11 bases lay between the germline ends. The CDR3 consists of 15 residues. The CDR3 loop is CASSLAEGRHNEQFF. The CDR3 nucleotides read TGTGCCAGCAGCTTAGCTGAGGGGCGGCACAATGAGCAGTTCTTC.

The rearrangement links TRBV7-6 to TRBJ2-2; a possible D gene is TRBD1 (6 bases). V lost 4 bases and J 2 bases, leaving 14 bases between the germline ends. The germline CDR1 and CDR2 sequences are SGHVS and FNYEAQ. CDR3 length: 16 residues. The CDR3 nucleotides are TGTGCCAGCAGCTCTTCCGGGACACAAAACACCGGGGAGCTGTTTTTT. This gives the protein CASSSSGTQNTGELFF.

The V call is TRBV19, the J call TRBJ2-1; TRBD2 aligns across 8 bases. The CDR3 runs to 16 residues. Per the germline V gene, CDR1 is LNHDA and CDR2 is SQIVND (reference sequence). With V trimmed by 6 bases and J by 12 bases, 19 bases remained unmatched. The CDR3 DNA sequence: TGTGCCAGTAGAGCACCCGGGGCGGGAGGCGATAATAGGCAGTTCTTC. Its protein is CASRAPGAGGDNRQFF.

The chain links TRBV5-1 to TRBJ1-1; D possibly corresponds to TRBD1 (6 bases). The CDR3 totals 12 residues. Germline V lookup: CDR1 SGHRS, CDR2 YFSETQ. Deletions cut 1 base from V and 11 bases from J, with 12 bases between. In nucleotides, the CDR3 is TGCGCCAGCAGCTTGCTCGCAGGGGTTGCTTTCTTT. Amino acids: CASSLLAGVAFF.

The chain combines TRBV12-5 with TRBJ2-1, with a weak D call TRBD1 (6 bases). V shed 1 base and J shed 1 base, with 14 bases lying between them. This CDR3 is built from 17 residues. Germline loops: CDR1 LGHNT, CDR2 FRNRAP. CDR3 nucleotides: TGTGCTAGTGGTTTGGGAAGGGACACAGCATCCTACAATGAGCAGTTCTTC. This codes for CASGLGRDTASYNEQFF.

This rearrangement joins TRBV5-1 to TRBJ2-6, with TRBD1 identical over 7 bases. J was trimmed by 2 bases and V by 0 bases; bases with no gene match: 8. CDR1 SGHRS and CDR2 YFSETQ come from the germline V gene. CDR3 size: 18 residues. In DNA, the CDR3 is TGCGCCAGCAGCTTGGGGCCTAAGACAGGGCCTGGGGCCAACGTCCTGACTTTC. Translation: CASSLGPKTGPGANVLTF. The full variable domain, its missing parts supplied by reference TRBV5-1 and TRBJ2-6, is KAGVTQTPRYLIKTRGQQVTLSCSPISGHRSVSWYQQTPGQGLQFLFEYFSETQRNKGNFPGRFSGRQFSNSRSEMNVSTLELGDSALYLCASSLGPKTGPGANVLTFGAGSRLTVL.

The CDR3 DNA reads as TGTGCCAGCTCACCAGGACAGGGCCCCTACGAGCAGTACTTC. Amino acid sequence: CASSPGQGPYEQYF. The V gene is TRBV18, the J gene TRBJ2-7, with 8 positions matching TRBD1. V trimming: 2 bases; J trimming: 2 bases; junction bases outside the gene matches: 2. Germline CDR1 KGHSH, CDR2 LQKENI. The CDR3 sequence is 14 residues long.

The rearrangement uses TRBV7-8 and TRBJ1-5; 8 bases match TRBD1. The CDR3 consists of 14 residues. The V gene end was trimmed by 5 bases and the J gene end by 5 bases; junction bases not matched to a gene: 5. Germline assignment: CDR1 SGHVS and CDR2 FQNEAQ. This chain's CDR3 is CASSLGQAHQPQHF. Written as DNA, the CDR3 is TGTGCCAGCAGCCTGGGACAGGCCCATCAGCCCCAGCATTTT.

The rearrangement joins TRBV19 to TRBJ2-2; D unclear. From germline, CDR1 is LNHDA and CDR2 SQIVND (reference sequence). This CDR3 region has 15 residues. Trimming took 3 bases from V and 3 from J, leaving 11 bases between them. The CDR3 sequence: CASSITGPHTGELFF. The CDR3, as DNA: TGTGCCAGTAGTATCACCGGGCCACACACCGGGGAGCTGTTTTTT.

This clone was detected once. The V gene is TRBV6-1, the J gene TRBJ2-7; 9 bases are a match to TRBD1. Germline V gene sequence: CDR1 MNHNS, CDR2 SASEGT. V lost 2 bases to trimming and J lost 1 base; unmatched junction nucleotides: 12. The CDR3 contains 18 residues. CDR3 region: CASSEFDRGRGSSYEQYF. In DNA, the CDR3 is TGTGCCAGCAGTGAATTTGACAGGGGGAGGGGTAGTTCCTACGAGCAGTACTTC.